The sequence of this T cell receptor beta chain was determined in a study of T cell responses to AZD1222 COVID-19 vaccine. Study-wide findings and caveats: Spike-specific TCR depth and breadth grew after two AZD1222 doses.

V lost 3 bases and J lost 2; bases outside the gene matches: 7. The CDR3 length is 16 residues. Germline V gives CDR1 LGHNA, CDR2 YNFKEQ. The repertoire was sequenced with immunoSEQ multiplex PCR; TCRdb's copy has only in-frame clones and lacks some. This sample has around 79,000 clones, with about nine tenths found just once. As concerns this clone: Its antigen is currently unknown.

V gene TRBV4-2 combines with J gene TRBJ1-3, with 7 bases lining up with TRBD1. The source was peripheral blood, collected on day 0 of AZD1222 vaccination. The TCR originated in an adult in good health. In nucleotides, the CDR3 is TGTGCCAGCAGCCAGAGCGGGACAGCCGCTGGAAACACCATATATTTT. Residues: CASSQSGTAAGNTIYF.